This entry describes one T cell receptor (beta chain). No cognate antigen has been identified for it. One base away there is no much larger clone; base qualities are not given. Receptor amplification or capture employed the immunoSEQ multiplex PCR assay. Not all clones reach the TCRdb copy of this immuneACCESS table, which keeps in-frame sequences only. Checked studies attribute under half of the gap to unresolved V genes and leave the rest unexplained. The sample table shows 65,000 to 95,000 clones, and about 97% are seen once. Roughly 0.17% of the sample goes to the ten largest clones. The entry originates in a study of technical replicates of blood from several donors listed by TCRdb under 2017. CDR1 and CDR2, per the germline V gene, are SGHNT and YENEEA. Trimming costs V 5 bases and J 4 bases, and their ends lie 9 bases apart. The CDR3 goes from the cysteine to the phenylalanine over 13 residues. Just the 39-base CDR3 DNA is kept, in frame starting at base 1.

Sequencing used T cells isolated from PBMCs. The chain joins TRBV11-3 to TRBJ1-5; TRBD1 is possibly the D segment (5 matching bases). The TCR comes from a human donor in good health. The sequenced DNA: TGTGCCAGCAGCGTAAAGGGGAATCAGCCCCAGCATTTT. This translates into CASSVKGNQPQHF.